Below are 10 T cell receptor beta chains sequenced from a single sample in a study of blood T cell repertoires in COVID-19. Data came from immunoSEQ multiplex PCR; TCRdb stores just in-frame clones and leaves some out. The profile shows about 28,000 clones, 70% to 90% of them singletons. Sample: peripheral blood. These receptors were obtained from a human donor in a cohort sampled during active COVID-19.

The chain couples TRBV5-5 to TRBJ2-3; D perhaps matches TRBD1 (6 bases). The CDR3 is 16 residues long. Trimming removed 4 bases from V and 3 bases from J, with 18 bases in between. Germline CDR1 and CDR2: SGHKS and YYEKEE (reference sequence). The DNA of the CDR3 is TGTGCCAGCAGCCACTTAACAGGGTTTGGTACAGATACGCAGTATTTT. Encoded protein: CASSHLTGFGTDTQYF.

This rearrangement joins TRBV9 to TRBJ2-5; D is ambiguous. V was cut by 0 bases and J by 5 bases, with 8 bases left in between. CDR3 length equals 13 residues. Germline CDR1 is SGDLS and CDR2 is YYNGEE. In nucleotides, the CDR3 is TGTGCCAGCAGCGTAGCTAGTGGGGAGACCCAGTACTTC. This codes for CASSVASGETQYF.

The chain couples TRBV19 to TRBJ2-7, with D perhaps matching TRBD1 (5 bases). Germline V gives CDR1 LNHDA, CDR2 SQIVND (reference sequence). CDR3 length: 15 amino acids. Trimming left V 0 bases short and J 0 bases short, with 9 bases between. Here the CDR3 reads CASSIDQGSSYEQYF. The CDR3, as DNA: TGTGCCAGTAGTATAGATCAGGGCAGCTCCTACGAGCAGTACTTC.

The chain couples TRBV30 to TRBJ1-5; the D gene is possibly TRBD1 (5 bases). The germline V gene has CDR1 GTSNPN and CDR2 SVGIG (reference sequence). The CDR3 is 13 amino acids. The V gene lost 5 bases and the J gene lost 2 bases, with 10 bases spanning the gap. CDR3 amino acids: CAWGRGRNQPQHF. The CDR3 nucleotides are TGTGCCTGGGGGAGGGGACGCAATCAGCCCCAGCATTTT. Using reference TRBV30 and TRBJ1-5 for the parts outside the CDR3, the full variable domain is SQTIHQWPATLVQPVGSPLSLECTVEGTSNPNLYWYRQAAGRGLQLLFYSVGIGQISSEVPQNLSASRPQDRQFILSSKKLLLSDSGFYLCAWGRGRNQPQHFGDGTRLSIL.

This clone was recorded once. The chain employs TRBV14 and TRBJ1-1; no firm D call. The germline gives CDR1 SGHDN, CDR2 FVKESK. This CDR3 spans 16 amino acids. The V and J ends lost 0 bases and 4 bases respectively, with 15 bases between them. CDR3 sequence reads: CASSQDDPAESTEAFF. The CDR3 bases are TGTGCCAGCAGCCAAGATGATCCGGCGGAAAGCACTGAAGCTTTCTTT.

The chain is built from TRBV5-1 and TRBJ1-2; 11 bases are a match to TRBD1. The V gene's germline CDR1 is SGHRS and CDR2 YFSETQ. V gave up 4 bases and J gave up 7 bases; unmatched junction bases: 9. CDR3 length: 15 residues. CDR3 DNA sequence: TGCGCCAGCAGCATTCGGACAGGGGGCCTTGGTGGCTACACCTTC. Translation gives CASSIRTGGLGGYTF.

This clone has only a few counts. The rearrangement links TRBV27 to TRBJ1-3; unclear D gene. V lost 5 bases to trimming and J lost 2 bases, with 16 bases between them. This CDR3 is 16 amino acids long. The V gene's germline CDR1 is MNHEY and CDR2 SMNVEV (reference sequence). CDR3 sequence: CASSPAPGGPGNTIYF. In nucleotides, the CDR3 is TGTGCCAGCAGTCCCGCCCCGGGAGGACCTGGAAACACCATATATTTT.

The count of this clone is one. The rearrangement joins TRBV3-1 (or the pseudogene TRBV3-2) to TRBJ2-1; 15 bases map to TRBD2. This CDR3 has 20 amino acids. Per the germline V gene, CDR1 is LGHDT and CDR2 is YNNKEL (reference sequence). After removal of 3 bases from V and 3 bases from J, the junction contained 12 bases not matched to a gene. Here the CDR3 reads CASSHIKKGLAGGGYNEQFF. The CDR3 DNA is TGTGCCAGCAGCCACATCAAAAAGGGACTAGCGGGAGGAGGCTACAATGAGCAGTTCTTC.

The chain couples TRBV3-1 (or the pseudogene TRBV3-2) to TRBJ1-4; 7 positions agree with TRBD1. CDR3 length: 14 amino acids. Germline lookup yields CDR1 LGHDT and CDR2 YNNKEL (reference sequence). V lost 4 bases to trimming and J lost 4 bases; unmatched junction nucleotides: 3. The DNA for the CDR3 is TGTGCCAGCAGCCCCCGACAGGGTAATGAAAAACTGTTTTTT. This codes for CASSPRQGNEKLFF.

DNA of the CDR3: TGTGCCAGCAGTGACGAGTCCCCAACCCAGACAGAATGGATCCCGGGAGATGAAAAACTGTTTTTT. Protein product: CASSDESPTQTEWIPGDEKLFF. The genes are TRBV6-4 and TRBJ1-4; tentatively, D is TRBD1 (5 bases). Trimming stripped 2 bases from V and 6 bases from J, with 34 bases between. The CDR3 runs to 22 residues. Germline lookup yields CDR1 MRHNA and CDR2 SNTAGT.